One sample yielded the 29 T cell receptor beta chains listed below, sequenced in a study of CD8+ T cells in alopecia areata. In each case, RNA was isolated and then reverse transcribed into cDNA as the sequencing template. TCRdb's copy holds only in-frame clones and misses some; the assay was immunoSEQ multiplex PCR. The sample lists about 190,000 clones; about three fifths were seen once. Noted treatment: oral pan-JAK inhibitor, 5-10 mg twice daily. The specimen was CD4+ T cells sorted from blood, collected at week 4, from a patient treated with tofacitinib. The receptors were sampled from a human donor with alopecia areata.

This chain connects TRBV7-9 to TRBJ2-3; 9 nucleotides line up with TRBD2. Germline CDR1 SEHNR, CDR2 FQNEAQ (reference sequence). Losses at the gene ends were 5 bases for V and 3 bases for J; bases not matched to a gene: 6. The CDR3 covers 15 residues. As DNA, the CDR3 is TGTGCCAGCAGCCCTAGTAGCGGGAGAACAGATACGCAGTATTTT. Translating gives CASSPSSGRTDTQYF.

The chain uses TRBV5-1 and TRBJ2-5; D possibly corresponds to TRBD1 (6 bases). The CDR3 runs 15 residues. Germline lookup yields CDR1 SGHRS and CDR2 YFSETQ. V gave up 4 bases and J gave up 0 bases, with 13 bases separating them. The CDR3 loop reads CASSRDPGDQETQYF. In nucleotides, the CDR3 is TGCGCCAGCAGCCGAGACCCAGGGGACCAAGAGACCCAGTACTTC.

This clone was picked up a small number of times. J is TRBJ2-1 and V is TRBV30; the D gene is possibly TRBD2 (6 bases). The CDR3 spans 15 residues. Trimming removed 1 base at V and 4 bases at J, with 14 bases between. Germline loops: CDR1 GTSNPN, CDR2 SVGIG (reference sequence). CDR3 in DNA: TGTGCCTGGAGTGAGGGACTGGATCCGTACAATGAGCAGTTCTTC. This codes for CAWSEGLDPYNEQFF.

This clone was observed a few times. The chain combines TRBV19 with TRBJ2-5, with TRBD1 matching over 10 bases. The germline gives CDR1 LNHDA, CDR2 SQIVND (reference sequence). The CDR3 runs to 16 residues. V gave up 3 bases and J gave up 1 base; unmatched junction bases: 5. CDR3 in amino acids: CASSMRDRGGQETQYF. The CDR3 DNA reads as TGTGCCAGTAGTATGCGGGACAGGGGTGGCCAAGAGACCCAGTACTTC.

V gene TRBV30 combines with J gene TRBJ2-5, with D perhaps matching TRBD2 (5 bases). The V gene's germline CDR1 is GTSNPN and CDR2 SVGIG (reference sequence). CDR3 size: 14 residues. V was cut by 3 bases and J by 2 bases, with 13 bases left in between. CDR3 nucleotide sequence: TGTGCCTGGAGCTCTCACCGGGGACAAGAGACCCAGTACTTC. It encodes CAWSSHRGQETQYF. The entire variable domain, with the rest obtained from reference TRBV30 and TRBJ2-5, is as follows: SQTIHQWPATLVQPVGSPLSLECTVEGTSNPNLYWYRQAAGRGLQLLFYSVGIGQISSEVPQNLSASRPQDRQFILSSKKLLLSDSGFYLCAWSSHRGQETQYFGPGTRLLVL.

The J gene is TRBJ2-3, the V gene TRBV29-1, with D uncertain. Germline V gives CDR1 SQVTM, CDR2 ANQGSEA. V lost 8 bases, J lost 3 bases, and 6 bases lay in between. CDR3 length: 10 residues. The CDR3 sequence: CSTLTDTQYF. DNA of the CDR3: TGCAGCACCCTTACAGATACGCAGTATTTT.

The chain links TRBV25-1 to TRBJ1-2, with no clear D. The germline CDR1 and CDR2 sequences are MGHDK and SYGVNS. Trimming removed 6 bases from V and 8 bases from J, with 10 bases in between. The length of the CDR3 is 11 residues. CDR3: CASSLSSGYTF. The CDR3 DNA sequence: TGTGCCAGCAGCCTTTCGTCAGGCTACACCTTC.

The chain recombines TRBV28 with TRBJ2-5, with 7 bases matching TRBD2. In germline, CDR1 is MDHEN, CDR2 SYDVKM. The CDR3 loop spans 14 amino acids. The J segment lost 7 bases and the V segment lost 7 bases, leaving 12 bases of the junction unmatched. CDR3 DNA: TGTGCCAGCATCATCGGGGGGAGGGACGGGACCCAGTACTTC. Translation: CASIIGGRDGTQYF.

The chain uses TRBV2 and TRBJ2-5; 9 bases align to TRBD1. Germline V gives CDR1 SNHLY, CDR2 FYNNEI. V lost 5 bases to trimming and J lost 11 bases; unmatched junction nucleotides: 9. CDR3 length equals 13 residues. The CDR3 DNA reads TGTGCCAGCAGTATGGACAGGGGAGGGGAGCAGTACTTC. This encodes CASSMDRGGEQYF.

CDR3 bases: TGTGCCACCAGCAGAGATGTAGTAGGACAGGGAGACGAGCAGTACTTC. This translates into CATSRDVVGQGDEQYF. This chain joins TRBV15 and TRBJ2-7, with 8 bases lining up with TRBD1. The V gene's germline CDR1 is LNHNV and CDR2 YYDKDF (reference sequence). The CDR3 sequence is 16 residues long. With V trimmed by 0 bases and J by 5 bases, 9 bases remained unmatched.

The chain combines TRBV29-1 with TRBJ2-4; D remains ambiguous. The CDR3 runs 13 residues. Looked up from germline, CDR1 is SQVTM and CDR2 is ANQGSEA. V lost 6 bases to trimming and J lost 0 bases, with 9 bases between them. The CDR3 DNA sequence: TGCAGCGTAGCAGACGAAGCCAAAAACATTCAGTACTTC. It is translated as CSVADEAKNIQYF.

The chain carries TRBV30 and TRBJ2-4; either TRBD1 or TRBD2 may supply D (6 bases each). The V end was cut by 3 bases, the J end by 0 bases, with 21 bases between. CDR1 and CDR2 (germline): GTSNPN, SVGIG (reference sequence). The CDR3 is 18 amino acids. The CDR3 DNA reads TGTGCCTGGAGCCCTTGGGTTTCGGGGGCTATAGCCAAAAACATTCAGTACTTC. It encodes CAWSPWVSGAIAKNIQYF. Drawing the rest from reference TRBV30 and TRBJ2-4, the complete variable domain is SQTIHQWPATLVQPVGSPLSLECTVEGTSNPNLYWYRQAAGRGLQLLFYSVGIGQISSEVPQNLSASRPQDRQFILSSKKLLLSDSGFYLCAWSPWVSGAIAKNIQYFGAGTRLSVL.

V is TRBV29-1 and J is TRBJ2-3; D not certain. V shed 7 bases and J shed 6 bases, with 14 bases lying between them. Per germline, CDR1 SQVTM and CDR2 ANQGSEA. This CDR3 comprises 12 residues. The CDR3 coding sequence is TGCAGCGCCGAAAGCGTCCGGGATACGCAGTATTTT. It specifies CSAESVRDTQYF.

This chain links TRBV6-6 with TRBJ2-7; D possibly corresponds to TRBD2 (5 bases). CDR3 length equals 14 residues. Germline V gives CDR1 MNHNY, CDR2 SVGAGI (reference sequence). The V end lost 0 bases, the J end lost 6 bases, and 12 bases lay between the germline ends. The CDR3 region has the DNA TGTGCCAGCAGTTACTCGAGTATAGGGAGCGAGCAGTACTTC. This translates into CASSYSSIGSEQYF.

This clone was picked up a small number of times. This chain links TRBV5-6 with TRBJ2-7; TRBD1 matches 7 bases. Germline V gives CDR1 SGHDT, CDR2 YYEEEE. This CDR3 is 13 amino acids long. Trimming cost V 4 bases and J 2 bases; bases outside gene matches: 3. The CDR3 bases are TGTGCCAGCAGCCCGACAGGGCCCTACGAGCAGTACTTC. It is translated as CASSPTGPYEQYF.

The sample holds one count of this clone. The CDR3 loop reads CAWSVGAGGNTIYF. As DNA, the CDR3 is TGTGCCTGGAGCGTGGGTGCTGGCGGAAACACCATATATTTT. The chain couples TRBV30 to TRBJ1-3; D is unclear. Trimming removed 3 bases from V and 4 bases from J, with 13 bases in between. CDR3 length: 14 residues. Germline loops: CDR1 GTSNPN, CDR2 SVGIG (reference sequence).

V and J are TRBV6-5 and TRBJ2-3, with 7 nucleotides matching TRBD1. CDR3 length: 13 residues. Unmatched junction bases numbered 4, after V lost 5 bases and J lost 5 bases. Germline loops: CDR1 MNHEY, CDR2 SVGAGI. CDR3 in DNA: TGTGCCAGCAGTGCAGGGACAGTAGATACGCAGTATTTT. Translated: CASSAGTVDTQYF.

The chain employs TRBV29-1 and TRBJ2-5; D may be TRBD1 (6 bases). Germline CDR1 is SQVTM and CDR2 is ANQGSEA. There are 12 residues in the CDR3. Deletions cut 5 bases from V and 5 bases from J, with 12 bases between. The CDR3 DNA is TGCAGCGTTACGACAGGAATTGAGACCCAGTACTTC. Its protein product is CSVTTGIETQYF.

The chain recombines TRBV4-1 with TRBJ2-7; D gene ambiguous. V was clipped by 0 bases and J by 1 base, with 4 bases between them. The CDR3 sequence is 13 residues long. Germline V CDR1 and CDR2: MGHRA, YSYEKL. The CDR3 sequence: CASSQDRSYEQYF. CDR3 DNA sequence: TGCGCCAGCAGCCAAGACAGATCCTACGAGCAGTACTTC.

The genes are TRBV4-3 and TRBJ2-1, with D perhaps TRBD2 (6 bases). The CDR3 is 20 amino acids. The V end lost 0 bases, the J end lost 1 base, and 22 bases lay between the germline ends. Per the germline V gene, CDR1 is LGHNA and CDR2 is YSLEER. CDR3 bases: TGCGCCAGCAGCCAAGAAGTGGGAGGATATCGTCGAGCGTCCTACAATGAGCAGTTCTTC. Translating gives CASSQEVGGYRRASYNEQFF.

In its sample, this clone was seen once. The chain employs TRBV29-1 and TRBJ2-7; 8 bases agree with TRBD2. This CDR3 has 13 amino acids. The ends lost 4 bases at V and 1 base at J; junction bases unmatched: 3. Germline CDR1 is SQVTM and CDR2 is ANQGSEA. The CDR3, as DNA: TGCAGCGTTGTACTAGCGGATTCCTACGAGCAGTACTTC. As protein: CSVVLADSYEQYF.

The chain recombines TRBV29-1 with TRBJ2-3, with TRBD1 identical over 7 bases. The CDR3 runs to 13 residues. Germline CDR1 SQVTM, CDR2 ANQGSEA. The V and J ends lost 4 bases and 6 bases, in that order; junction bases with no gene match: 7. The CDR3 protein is CSVATGSTDTQYF. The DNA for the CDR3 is TGCAGCGTTGCGACAGGGTCTACCGATACGCAGTATTTT.

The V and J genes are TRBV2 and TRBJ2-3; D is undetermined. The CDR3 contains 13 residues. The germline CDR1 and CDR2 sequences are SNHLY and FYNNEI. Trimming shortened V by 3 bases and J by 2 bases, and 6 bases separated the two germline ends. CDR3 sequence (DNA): TGTGCCAGCAGTGACAGGTCCACAGATACGCAGTATTTT. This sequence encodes CASSDRSTDTQYF.

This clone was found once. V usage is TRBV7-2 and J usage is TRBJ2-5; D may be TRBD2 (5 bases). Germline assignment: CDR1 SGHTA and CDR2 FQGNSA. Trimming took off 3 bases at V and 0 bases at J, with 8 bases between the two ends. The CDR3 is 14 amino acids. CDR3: CASSFVDYQETQYF. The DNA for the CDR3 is TGTGCCAGCAGCTTCGTGGACTACCAAGAGACCCAGTACTTC. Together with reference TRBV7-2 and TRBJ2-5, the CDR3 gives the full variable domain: GAGVSQSPSNKVTEKGKDVELRCDPISGHTALYWYRQSLGQGLEFLIYFQGNSAPDKSGLPSDRFSAERTGGSVSTLTIQRTQQEDSAVYLCASSFVDYQETQYFGPGTRLLVL.

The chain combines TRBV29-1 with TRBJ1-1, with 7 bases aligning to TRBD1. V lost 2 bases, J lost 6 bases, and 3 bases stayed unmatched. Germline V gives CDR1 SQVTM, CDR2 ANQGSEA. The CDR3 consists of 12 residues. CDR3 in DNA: TGCAGCGTTGAATCAGGGACAGCTGAAGCTTTCTTT. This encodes CSVESGTAEAFF.

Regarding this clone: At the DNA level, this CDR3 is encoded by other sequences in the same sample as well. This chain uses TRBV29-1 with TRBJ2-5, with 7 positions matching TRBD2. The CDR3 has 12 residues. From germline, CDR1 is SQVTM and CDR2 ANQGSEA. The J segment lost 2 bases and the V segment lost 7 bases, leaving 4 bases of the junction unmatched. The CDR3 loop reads CSASAGQETQYF. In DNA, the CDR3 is TGCAGCGCTTCAGCGGGGCAAGAGACCCAGTACTTC. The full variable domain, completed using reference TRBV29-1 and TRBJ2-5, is SAVISQKPSRDICQRGTSLTIQCQVDSQVTMMFWYRQQPGQSLTLIATANQGSEATYESGFVIDKFPISRPNLTFSTLTVSNMSPEDSSIYLCSASAGQETQYFGPGTRLLVL.

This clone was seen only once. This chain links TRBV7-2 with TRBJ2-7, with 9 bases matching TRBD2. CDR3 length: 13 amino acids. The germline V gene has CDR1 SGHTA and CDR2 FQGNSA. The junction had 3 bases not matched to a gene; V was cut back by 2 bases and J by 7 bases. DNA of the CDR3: TGTGCCAGCAGCTTATCTGCGGGAGGGGAGCAGTACTTC. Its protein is CASSLSAGGEQYF.

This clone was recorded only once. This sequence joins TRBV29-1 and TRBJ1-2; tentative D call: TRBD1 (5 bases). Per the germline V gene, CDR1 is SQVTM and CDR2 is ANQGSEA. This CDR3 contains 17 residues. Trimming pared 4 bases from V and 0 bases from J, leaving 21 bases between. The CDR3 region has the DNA TGCAGCGTTGTCCTCCTTCAGGGATCAGAAGCTAACTATGGCTACACCTTC. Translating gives CSVVLLQGSEANYGYTF. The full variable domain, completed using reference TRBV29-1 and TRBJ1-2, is SAVISQKPSRDICQRGTSLTIQCQVDSQVTMMFWYRQQPGQSLTLIATANQGSEATYESGFVIDKFPISRPNLTFSTLTVSNMSPEDSSIYLCSVVLLQGSEANYGYTFGSGTRLTVV.

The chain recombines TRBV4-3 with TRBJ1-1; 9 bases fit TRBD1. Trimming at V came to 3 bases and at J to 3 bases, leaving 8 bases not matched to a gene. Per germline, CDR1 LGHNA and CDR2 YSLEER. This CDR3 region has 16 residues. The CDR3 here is CASSQWTGVKDTEAFF. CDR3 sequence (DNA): TGCGCCAGCAGCCAGTGGACAGGGGTGAAGGACACTGAAGCTTTCTTT.